Presented here are 30 T cell receptor beta chains from one specimen sequenced in a study of T-cell reconstitution after alpha-beta-depleted transplantation in children. TCRbeta library construction was performed incorporating unique molecular identifiers. TCRdb recomputed calls from the PCR reads with MiXCR, one row per CDR3 protein. The sample carries 640,000 or so distinct CDR3 sequences, around 17% recorded once. The material sequenced was PBMCs from the stem cell graft donor, taken from the stem cell graft. The origin of the receptors is a human donor who donated a stem cell graft to a child with acute myeloid leukemia.

This clonotype was counted at least ten times. The chain carries TRBV12-3 or TRBV12-4 and TRBJ2-7; TRBD1 matches at 8 bases. This CDR3 is 14 amino acids long. With V trimmed by 2 bases and J by 6 bases, 6 bases remained unmatched. CDR3 residues: CASSLQGALGEQYF. DNA of the CDR3: TGTGCCAGCAGTTTACAGGGGGCCTTGGGCGAGCAGTACTTC.

This clonotype was seen many times. The rearrangement uses TRBV20-1 and TRBJ1-2, with D uncertain. CDR1 DFQATT and CDR2 SNEGSKA come from the germline V gene (reference sequence). V was trimmed by 3 bases and J by 0 bases, leaving 11 bases between them. This CDR3 region has 14 residues. The CDR3 DNA is TGCAGTGCTAGCCCGGGTGCTCCTAACTATGGCTACACCTTC. Its protein product is CSASPGAPNYGYTF.

This clonotype was recorded many times. CDR3 in amino acids: CSAKQAKRSGANVLTF. In nucleotides, the CDR3 is TGCAGTGCTAAACAGGCCAAACGTTCTGGGGCCAACGTCCTGACTTTC. The chain joins TRBV20-1 to TRBJ2-6; a possible D gene is TRBD1 (5 bases). The germline V and J ends were trimmed by 4 bases and 1 base, with 14 bases remaining between them. The CDR3 runs 16 residues. Germline CDR1 reads DFQATT; CDR2 reads SNEGSKA (reference sequence).

This clonotype was counted many times. The V call is TRBV20-1, the J call TRBJ1-2; 7 nucleotides match TRBD1. V dropped 0 bases and J dropped 4; count of bases not matched to a gene: 8. The CDR3 covers 15 residues. The germline gives CDR1 DFQATT, CDR2 SNEGSKA (reference sequence). The CDR3 DNA is TGCAGTGCTAGAGATCGACGACAGGGCCCCTATGGCTACACCTTC. As protein: CSARDRRQGPYGYTF.

This chain connects TRBV7-9 to TRBJ2-1; D uncertain. CDR1 and CDR2 (germline): SEHNR, FQNEAQ (reference sequence). V was cut by 3 bases and J by 7 bases, with 7 bases left in between. The CDR3 covers 12 residues. For the CDR3, the DNA is TGTGCCAGCAGCTTTTCACAAAATGAGCAGTTCTTC. It specifies CASSFSQNEQFF.

This clonotype was seen ten or more times. V gene TRBV27 combines with J gene TRBJ2-1; no clear D gene. This CDR3 has 14 amino acids. V lost 5 bases and J lost 6, with 14 bases in between. Germline CDR1 MNHEY, CDR2 SMNVEV (reference sequence). The CDR3 DNA sequence: TGTGCCAGCAGTCCTCCGATGACTTTCAATGAGCAGTTCTTC. Protein product: CASSPPMTFNEQFF.

The chain employs TRBV7-7 and TRBJ2-2; D might be TRBD1 (5 bases). The V and J ends lost 1 base and 6 bases respectively, with 18 bases between them. The CDR3 loop spans 17 amino acids. The germline CDR1 and CDR2 sequences are SSHAT and FNYEAQ (reference sequence). This CDR3 is CASSLVLQGGSAGELFF. In DNA form, the CDR3 reads TGTGCCAGCAGCTTAGTGCTCCAGGGCGGTTCGGCCGGGGAGCTGTTTTTT.

This clonotype showed up many times. The rearrangement joins TRBV6-5 to TRBJ1-1; D might be TRBD1 (6 bases). V dropped 5 bases and J dropped 0 bases, with 10 bases sitting between them. The CDR3 consists of 14 residues. Germline V gene lookup returns CDR1 MNHEY and CDR2 SVGAGI. CDR3 residues: CASSNTGMNTEAFF. The CDR3 DNA reads as TGTGCCAGCAGTAACACAGGGATGAACACTGAAGCTTTCTTT.

The table lists this clonotype with a few counts. In DNA form, the CDR3 reads TGCGCCAGCAGCTTAAGGACTAGCGGGAACTACAATGAGCAGTTCTTC. This translates into CASSLRTSGNYNEQFF. The genes are TRBV5-1 and TRBJ2-1; TRBD2 matches at 12 bases. V was clipped by 2 bases and J by 3 bases; unmatched bases: 3. The CDR3 covers 16 residues. CDR1 and CDR2 from the germline V gene are SGHRS and YFSETQ.

This clonotype has just a few counts. The chain is built from TRBV5-1 and TRBJ1-6, with no clear D. V was clipped by 4 bases and J by 10 bases, with 12 bases between them. CDR3 length: 13 residues. The germline V gene has CDR1 SGHRS and CDR2 YFSETQ. CDR3 coding DNA: TGCGCCAGCAGCCCGAGGGTACCATCACCCCTCCACTTT. This gives the protein CASSPRVPSPLHF.

On this clonotype itself: The junction departs from the called germline gene at one end, perhaps through a read error. The genes are TRBV4-3 and TRBJ2-7; 9 nucleotides agree with TRBD2. This CDR3 is 15 amino acids long. Germline CDR1 reads LGHNA; CDR2 reads YSLEER. The CDR3 sequence: CASSQARGGSYDQYF. CDR3 DNA sequence: TGCGCCAGCAGCCAAGCGCGGGGGGGCTCCTACGATCAGTACTTC.

The rearrangement uses TRBV12-3 or TRBV12-4 and TRBJ2-7; 8 bases are a match to TRBD1. This CDR3 contains 15 residues. J was trimmed by 3 bases and V by 5 bases; bases with no gene match: 9. CDR3 region: CASSPRDRGYYEQYF. CDR3 in DNA: TGTGCCAGCAGTCCACGAGACAGGGGATACTACGAGCAGTACTTC.

This clonotype was detected ten times or more. V is TRBV6-5 and J is TRBJ2-1, with TRBD2 identical over 7 bases. The germline CDR1 and CDR2 sequences are MNHEY and SVGAGI. After removal of 6 bases from V and 0 bases from J, the junction contained 5 bases not matched to a gene. The CDR3 covers 15 residues. The CDR3 sequence is CASSFGGTSYNEQFF. Written as DNA, the CDR3 is TGTGCCAGCAGCTTCGGGGGGACCTCCTACAATGAGCAGTTCTTC.

CDR3 sequence (DNA): TGTGCCAGCAGTTTCCAATGGGACGGGGAAGGGGGCACTGAAGCTTTCTTT. Amino acids: CASSFQWDGEGGTEAFF. The gene calls are TRBV6-2 or TRBV6-3 and TRBJ1-1; perhaps TRBD1 as D (6 bases). Trimming stripped 4 bases from V and 4 bases from J, with 22 bases between. Germline V gives CDR1 MNHEY, CDR2 SVGEGT. This CDR3 spans 17 amino acids.

The gene calls are TRBV29-1 and TRBJ2-3; D is unresolved. CDR1 is SQVTM and CDR2 is ANQGSEA in the germline V gene. V was clipped by 7 bases and J by 0 bases, with 11 bases between them. The CDR3 spans 13 residues. CDR3 sequence (DNA): TGCAGCGCTGACGGCTCTAGCACAGATACGCAGTATTTT. Its translation: CSADGSSTDTQYF.

This clonotype was detected ten times or more. V gene TRBV29-1 combines with J gene TRBJ1-1; tentative D call: TRBD1 (6 bases). Germline V gives CDR1 SQVTM, CDR2 ANQGSEA. The CDR3 is 12 residues long. Trimming took off 6 bases at V and 1 base at J, with 9 bases between the two ends. The CDR3 sequence: CSVGGPNTEAFF. CDR3 in DNA: TGCAGCGTAGGGGGGCCGAACACTGAAGCTTTCTTT. The full variable domain, with the rest looked up from reference TRBV29-1 and TRBJ1-1, is SAVISQKPSRDICQRGTSLTIQCQVDSQVTMMFWYRQQPGQSLTLIATANQGSEATYESGFVIDKFPISRPNLTFSTLTVSNMSPEDSSIYLCSVGGPNTEAFFGQGTRLTVV.

This clonotype was recorded a few times. This chain links TRBV5-6 with TRBJ1-4; D remains unclear. V was pared by 0 bases and J by 4 bases, with 7 bases between. Germline V gene sequence: CDR1 SGHDT, CDR2 YYEEEE. CDR3 length: 14 amino acids. As DNA, the CDR3 is TGTGCCAGCAGCTTGGGGGCCCGTAATGAAAAACTGTTTTTT. It translates to CASSLGARNEKLFF.

The chain combines TRBV29-1 with TRBJ2-7; D not certain. The germline V gene has CDR1 SQVTM and CDR2 ANQGSEA. This CDR3 has 12 residues. With 1 base removed from V and 2 bases from J, the gap between germline ends came to 6 bases. The CDR3: CSVEGETYEQYF. The CDR3 bases are TGCAGCGTTGAAGGGGAAACCTACGAGCAGTACTTC.

The table lists this clonotype with a few counts. This chain links TRBV5-6 with TRBJ2-1; D might be TRBD1 (6 bases). From germline, CDR1 is SGHDT and CDR2 YYEEEE. This CDR3 is built from 15 residues. Trimming took off 4 bases at V and 0 bases at J, with 11 bases between the two ends. CDR3 DNA: TGTGCCAGCAGCCTCCAGGACAGCTCCTACAATGAGCAGTTCTTC. This gives the protein CASSLQDSSYNEQFF. Drawing the rest from reference TRBV5-6 and TRBJ2-1, the complete variable domain is DAGVTQSPTHLIKTRGQQVTLRCSPKSGHDTVSWYQQALGQGPQFIFQYYEEEERQRGNFPDRFSGHQFPNYSSELNVNALLLGDSALYLCASSLQDSSYNEQFFGPGTRLTVL.

This clonotype was seen more than once but under ten times. The chain is built from TRBV12-3 or TRBV12-4 and TRBJ1-4, with D maybe TRBD1 (5 bases). The CDR3 extends over 15 amino acids. The V and J ends lost 5 bases and 4 bases respectively, with 14 bases between them. The CDR3 region is CASSAGGVFNEKLFF. CDR3 DNA sequence: TGTGCCAGCAGTGCGGGAGGGGTCTTTAATGAAAAACTGTTTTTT.

The table lists this clonotype with many counts. The V and J genes are TRBV5-1 and TRBJ1-1; D perhaps matches TRBD1 (5 bases). Trimming stripped 6 bases from V and 1 base from J, with 13 bases between. Germline values: CDR1 SGHRS, CDR2 YFSETQ. CDR3 size: 14 residues. CDR3: CASTIGAWNTEAFF. Here the CDR3 DNA reads TGCGCCAGCACCATAGGGGCTTGGAACACTGAAGCTTTCTTT.

As concerns this clonotype: One junction end does not reproduce the germline sequence, and a read error may be involved. The rearrangement uses TRBV20-1 and TRBJ2-1; D assignment may be TRBD1 or TRBD2 (5 bases each). Per the germline V gene, CDR1 is DFQATT and CDR2 is SNEGSKA (reference sequence). This CDR3 is 14 amino acids long. The CDR3 region is CSDNPGAVSNDQFF. The CDR3 region has the DNA TGCAGTGACAATCCCGGGGCGGTTAGCAATGACCAGTTCTTC.

V gene TRBV5-1 combines with J gene TRBJ2-1; 7 nucleotides match TRBD1. The ends lost 0 bases at V and 9 bases at J; junction bases unmatched: 9. Germline values: CDR1 SGHRS, CDR2 YFSETQ. The CDR3 extends over 15 amino acids. CDR3 DNA sequence: TGCGCCAGCAGCTTGGGGGCCCGAGGGGGCGGTGAGCAGTTCTTC. This gives the protein CASSLGARGGGEQFF. The full variable domain, its missing parts supplied by reference TRBV5-1 and TRBJ2-1, is KAGVTQTPRYLIKTRGQQVTLSCSPISGHRSVSWYQQTPGQGLQFLFEYFSETQRNKGNFPGRFSGRQFSNSRSEMNVSTLELGDSALYLCASSLGARGGGEQFFGPGTRLTVL.

V is TRBV5-1 and J is TRBJ1-2, with D possibly being TRBD1 (5 bases). Trimming shortened V by 2 bases and J by 0 bases, and 17 bases separated the two germline ends. There are 17 residues in the CDR3. The germline CDR1 and CDR2 sequences are SGHRS and YFSETQ. The CDR3: CASSLGLGGQTNYGYTF. In DNA form, the CDR3 reads TGCGCCAGCAGCTTAGGTCTAGGAGGACAAACTAACTATGGCTACACCTTC.

The V gene is TRBV5-1, the J gene TRBJ2-7; D call uncertain. Germline V gene sequence: CDR1 SGHRS, CDR2 YFSETQ. Trimming cost V 2 bases and J 6 bases, with 9 bases left between them. CDR3 length equals 12 residues. This chain's CDR3 is CASSLSQVEQYF. Here the CDR3 DNA reads TGCGCCAGCAGCTTATCCCAGGTCGAGCAGTACTTC.

In its sample, this clonotype was seen many times. The chain combines TRBV20-1 with TRBJ1-5; perhaps TRBD1 as D (5 bases). Germline V lookup: CDR1 DFQATT, CDR2 SNEGSKA (reference sequence). The V gene lost 5 bases and the J gene lost 0 bases, with 11 bases spanning the gap. The CDR3 has 14 residues. The CDR3 nucleotides are TGCAGTGCTGGGGGACGGAATAGCAATCAGCCCCAGCATTTT. Protein product: CSAGGRNSNQPQHF.

The chain carries TRBV5-1 and TRBJ2-3; D gene uncertain. CDR1 is SGHRS and CDR2 is YFSETQ in the germline V gene. This CDR3 is 15 amino acids long. Trimming pared 0 bases from V and 6 bases from J, leaving 14 bases between. CDR3 sequence (DNA): TGCGCCAGCAGCTTGGCCCCTAGGTCCACGGATACGCAGTATTTT. Translating it yields CASSLAPRSTDTQYF. The full variable domain, in which reference TRBV5-1 and TRBJ2-3 provide the parts outside the CDR3, is KAGVTQTPRYLIKTRGQQVTLSCSPISGHRSVSWYQQTPGQGLQFLFEYFSETQRNKGNFPGRFSGRQFSNSRSEMNVSTLELGDSALYLCASSLAPRSTDTQYFGPGTRLTVL.

This clonotype has ten or more counts. The rearrangement joins TRBV4-3 to TRBJ2-3, with D possibly matching TRBD1 (6 bases). The CDR3 loop spans 15 amino acids. Per germline, CDR1 LGHNA and CDR2 YSLEER. V was cut by 0 bases and J by 4 bases, with 11 bases left in between. CDR3 sequence: CASSQDLQGADTQYF. In DNA form, the CDR3 reads TGCGCCAGCAGCCAAGATCTACAGGGAGCAGATACGCAGTATTTT.

This clonotype was seen repeatedly, ten times or more. The V call is TRBV12-3 or TRBV12-4, the J call TRBJ2-1, with 9 bases aligning to TRBD1. This CDR3 is built from 14 residues. The V segment lost 5 bases and the J segment 4 bases; nucleotides outside the gene matches: 3. CDR3 nucleotide sequence: TGTGCCAGCAGTGGGGACAGGGATTACAATGAGCAGTTCTTC. Protein sequence: CASSGDRDYNEQFF.

On this clonotype itself: A much larger clonotype is one base distant, so this may be a read error. The gene calls are TRBV29-1 and TRBJ2-4; D may be TRBD1 or TRBD2 (6 bases each). The CDR3 sequence is 14 residues long. Between the trimmed V and J ends, which lost 5 bases and 3 bases, there was a span of 14 bases. Looked up from germline, CDR1 is SQVTM and CDR2 is ANQGSEA. Written as DNA, the CDR3 is TGCAGCGTTTCCAAGGAGGGGGTCAAAAACATTCAGTACTTC. Protein product: CSVSKEGVKNIQYF. The full variable domain, completed using reference TRBV29-1 and TRBJ2-4, is SAVISQKPSRDICQRGTSLTIQCQVDSQVTMMFWYRQQPGQSLTLIATANQGSEATYESGFVIDKFPISRPNLTFSTLTVSNMSPEDSSIYLCSVSKEGVKNIQYFGAGTRLSVL.